Below, one TCR beta chain is given with its context. CDR3 size: 18 residues. Trimming stripped 5 bases from V and 0 bases from J, with 23 bases between. From germline, CDR1 is SGHNT and CDR2 YYREEE (reference sequence). Sequencing was performed with immunoSEQ multiplex PCR; in TCRdb, only in-frame clones are kept and a portion is missing. The data hold 60,000 to 90,000 clones, with 80% to 95% observed a single time. This entry belongs to a study of technical replicates of blood from several donors. The genes are TRBV5-4 and TRBJ2-5, with D perhaps TRBD1 (5 bases). The TCR originated in a human donor in good health. Sequenced: T cells isolated from PBMCs. DNA of the CDR3: TGTGCCAGCAGAGCAGGGATTGGTGGGATAGGAAACCAAGAGACCCAGTACTTC. This translates into CASRAGIGGIGNQETQYF.